These 20 T cell receptor beta chains came from one sample sequenced in a study of naive and memory T cell subsets. These receptors have no identified antigens. Regarding the study as a whole: Possibly reflecting memory cells re-expressing CD45RA, a few larger clonotypes occurred in naive repertoires, especially CD8.

Both TRBC1 and TRBC2 were covered by a beta constant-region primer of two equimolar oligonucleotides. Four rounds of PCR amplified the ligated cDNA using nested alpha and beta constant-region primers plus SP2. Each CDR3 protein gets one entry after TCRdb re-called the UMI-ligation and nested PCR reads with MiXCR. The data contain about 150,000 distinct CDR3 sequences, about 23% of them singletons. The material sequenced was naive CD4+ T cells from blood. These receptors were obtained from a human donor in good health.

The CDR3 DNA reads TGTGCCAGCAGCTTATCGGGACAGGGCAACACTGAAGCTTTCTTT. It is translated as CASSLSGQGNTEAFF. The V gene is TRBV7-3, the J gene TRBJ1-1; 9 positions match TRBD1. The J segment lost 2 bases and the V segment lost 2 bases, leaving 3 bases of the junction unmatched. The CDR3 covers 15 residues. CDR1 and CDR2 from the germline V gene are SGHTA and FQGTGA. Combining the CDR3 with reference TRBV7-3 and TRBJ1-1 gives the whole variable domain GAGVSQTPSNKVTEKGKYVELRCDPISGHTALYWYRQSLGQGPEFLIYFQGTGAADDSGLPNDRFFAVRPEGSVSTLKIQRTERGDSAVYLCASSLSGQGNTEAFFGQGTRLTVV.

This clonotype was observed a few times. The chain is built from TRBV10-3 and TRBJ1-5, with D possibly matching TRBD1 (6 bases). V lost 7 bases, J lost 3 bases, and 10 bases lay in between. Germline V gene sequence: CDR1 ENHRY, CDR2 SYGVKD. This CDR3 spans 13 amino acids. The CDR3 bases are TGTGCCATCACAGGACAGCTCAATCAGCCCCAGCATTTT. This translates into CAITGQLNQPQHF.

This clonotype was seen more than once but under ten times. This chain connects TRBV6-6 to TRBJ2-5, with D perhaps TRBD2 (5 bases). In germline, CDR1 is MNHNY, CDR2 SVGAGI (reference sequence). Trimming left V 0 bases short and J 5 bases short, with 10 bases between. The CDR3 runs 14 residues. The CDR3 region is CASSYSGRGETQYF. Here the CDR3 DNA reads TGTGCCAGCAGTTACTCGGGGAGAGGGGAGACCCAGTACTTC.

In this sample, this clonotype turned up a few times. J is TRBJ1-2 and V is TRBV27; 8 positions agree with TRBD1. Germline-derived CDR1 and CDR2 are MNHEY and SMNVEV (reference sequence). The CDR3 loop spans 14 amino acids. The J segment lost 8 bases and the V segment lost 7 bases, leaving 12 bases of the junction unmatched. The CDR3 protein is CASKGDRGYLGYTF. DNA for the CDR3: TGTGCCAGCAAAGGAGACAGGGGTTACCTCGGCTACACCTTC.

This chain joins TRBV6-2 or TRBV6-3 and TRBJ1-1, with D perhaps matching TRBD1 (5 bases). Germline CDR1 reads MNHEY; CDR2 reads SVGEGT. This CDR3 has 14 residues. Trimming pared 6 bases from V and 2 bases from J, leaving 13 bases between. The CDR3 DNA is TGTGCCAGCAGGCCGGCAGGGCTCAACACTGAAGCTTTCTTT. Encoded protein: CASRPAGLNTEAFF.

This clonotype was seen a handful of times. The V call is TRBV29-1, the J call TRBJ1-1; D not certain. Germline V lookup: CDR1 SQVTM, CDR2 ANQGSEA. The CDR3 loop spans 12 amino acids. V was trimmed by 0 bases and J by 7 bases, leaving 9 bases between them. This CDR3 reads CSVEEGRYEAFF. CDR3 in DNA: TGCAGCGTTGAAGAAGGCCGGTATGAAGCTTTCTTT. The whole variable domain, filled in from reference TRBV29-1 and TRBJ1-1, reads SAVISQKPSRDICQRGTSLTIQCQVDSQVTMMFWYRQQPGQSLTLIATANQGSEATYESGFVIDKFPISRPNLTFSTLTVSNMSPEDSSIYLCSVEEGRYEAFFGQGTRLTVV.

This clonotype has a count of ten or more. The rearrangement joins TRBV29-1 to TRBJ1-2; perhaps TRBD1 as D (5 bases). Germline assignment: CDR1 SQVTM and CDR2 ANQGSEA. V lost 4 bases to trimming and J lost 1 base, with 10 bases between them. CDR3 length: 13 amino acids. CDR3 in amino acids: CSVGGGLNYGYTF. The CDR3 DNA reads TGCAGCGTTGGGGGGGGACTTAACTATGGCTACACCTTC.

The table lists this clonotype with a few counts. The chain combines TRBV29-1 with TRBJ2-6, with TRBD1 matching 7 bases. This CDR3 is 13 amino acids long. V shed 5 bases and J 2 bases; nucleotides not matched to a gene: 0. Per germline, CDR1 SQVTM and CDR2 ANQGSEA. This CDR3 is CSVTGAGANVLTF. CDR3 DNA sequence: TGCAGCGTTACAGGGGCTGGGGCCAACGTCCTGACTTTC.

This clonotype was detected only a few times. The chain is built from TRBV19 and TRBJ2-5; D not resolved. The CDR3 loop spans 14 amino acids. The germline V and J ends were trimmed by 3 bases and 5 bases, with 13 bases remaining between them. CDR1 and CDR2 (germline): LNHDA, SQIVND (reference sequence). CDR3 in amino acids: CASSIQAAWETQYF. The CDR3 coding sequence is TGTGCCAGTAGTATCCAAGCAGCGTGGGAGACCCAGTACTTC.

This clonotype was detected many times. This chain uses TRBV7-2 with TRBJ2-3; no firm D call. Trimming shortened V by 5 bases and J by 2 bases, and 11 bases separated the two germline ends. The CDR3 contains 14 residues. Germline V gene data show CDR1 as SGHTA and CDR2 as FQGNSA. CDR3 nucleotide sequence: TGTGCCAGCAGCCCCGTGGGGTCCACAGATACGCAGTATTTT. It is translated as CASSPVGSTDTQYF.

The chain couples TRBV6-6 to TRBJ2-1, with D perhaps TRBD1 (6 bases). The CDR3 loop spans 15 amino acids. Germline CDR1 and CDR2: MNHNY and SVGAGI (reference sequence). Trimming pared 4 bases from V and 3 bases from J, leaving 13 bases between. The CDR3 DNA is TGTGCCAGCAGTTTAAGCCAGGGGAGCTACAATGAGCAGTTCTTC. Protein product: CASSLSQGSYNEQFF.

This rearrangement joins TRBV7-9 to TRBJ1-2, with no clear D. CDR3 length: 16 residues. Germline values: CDR1 SEHNR, CDR2 FQNEAQ (reference sequence). The V and J ends lost 1 base and 4 bases respectively, with 16 bases between them. The CDR3: CASSLERASSVYGYTF. The CDR3 coding sequence is TGTGCCAGCAGCTTAGAGAGGGCCAGCAGTGTCTATGGCTACACCTTC. Variable domain in full (rest from reference TRBV7-9 and TRBJ1-2): DTGVSQNPRHKITKRGQNVTFRCDPISEHNRLYWYRQTLGQGPEFLTYFQNEAQLEKSRLLSDRFSAERPKGSFSTLEIQRTEQGDSAMYLCASSLERASSVYGYTFGSGTRLTVV.

V gene TRBV6-6 combines with J gene TRBJ2-3; unclear D gene. Germline V lookup: CDR1 MNHNY, CDR2 SVGAGI (reference sequence). The length of the CDR3 is 15 residues. The V and J ends lost 0 bases and 3 bases respectively, with 10 bases between them. The CDR3 DNA reads as TGTGCCAGCAGTTACTCCCGTCTAGAGACAGATACGCAGTATTTT. Its protein is CASSYSRLETDTQYF.

On this clonotype itself: Relative to the germline gene, one junction end is altered; a read error may explain this. The chain recombines TRBV20-1 with TRBJ1-2; TRBD1 matches at 9 bases. The V gene's germline CDR1 is DFQATT and CDR2 SNEGSKA (reference sequence). CDR3 length: 14 residues. CDR3 region: CSATRPGTGRFPPF. Written as DNA, the CDR3 is TGCAGTGCCACGAGACCCGGGACAGGGAGATTTCCGCCCTTC.

This clonotype occurred a few times. The CDR3 reads CASRPPFLDTQYF. In nucleotides, the CDR3 is TGTGCCAGCAGACCACCCTTTTTAGATACGCAGTATTTT. The chain combines TRBV7-2 with TRBJ2-3; D ambiguous. V shed 6 bases and J shed 5 bases, with 12 bases lying between them. The CDR3 has 13 amino acids. CDR1 is SGHTA and CDR2 is FQGNSA in the germline V gene.

This clonotype was detected only a few times. The CDR3: CASSLVLAGGADKNIQYF. CDR3 DNA sequence: TGCGCCAGCAGCTTGGTACTAGCGGGAGGAGCCGACAAAAACATTCAGTACTTC. This chain links TRBV5-1 with TRBJ2-4, with TRBD2 identical over 12 bases. Germline V CDR1 and CDR2: SGHRS, YFSETQ. V dropped 0 bases and J dropped 3; count of bases not matched to a gene: 7. The CDR3 runs to 18 residues.

The rearrangement joins TRBV5-1 to TRBJ2-1; TRBD1 might be the D (6 bases). CDR1 and CDR2 (germline): SGHRS, YFSETQ. The germline V and J ends were trimmed by 1 base and 0 bases, with 8 bases remaining between them. CDR3 length: 15 residues. The CDR3 protein is CASSLKDSSYNEQFF. The CDR3 bases are TGCGCCAGCAGCTTGAAGGACAGCTCCTACAATGAGCAGTTCTTC.

The chain joins TRBV7-2 to TRBJ2-1; 10 bases agree with TRBD2. Germline-derived CDR1 and CDR2 are SGHTA and FQGNSA. The J segment lost 5 bases and the V segment lost 7 bases, leaving 8 bases of the junction unmatched. The CDR3 has 15 amino acids. CDR3 sequence: CASNPAGGKHNEQFF. The CDR3 region has the DNA TGTGCCAGCAACCCAGCGGGAGGGAAACACAATGAGCAGTTCTTC. Full variable domain (outside the CDR3, taken from reference TRBV7-2 and TRBJ2-1): GAGVSQSPSNKVTEKGKDVELRCDPISGHTALYWYRQSLGQGLEFLIYFQGNSAPDKSGLPSDRFSAERTGGSVSTLTIQRTQQEDSAVYLCASNPAGGKHNEQFFGPGTRLTVL.

This clonotype was observed a handful of times. The V gene is TRBV20-1, the J gene TRBJ2-1; 8 nucleotides agree with TRBD2. V was clipped by 5 bases and J by 0 bases; unmatched bases: 6. CDR1 DFQATT and CDR2 SNEGSKA come from the germline V gene (reference sequence). The CDR3 sequence is 15 residues long. The CDR3 protein is CSAPLSGSSYNEQFF. The CDR3 region has the DNA TGCAGTGCTCCCCTCAGCGGGAGCTCCTACAATGAGCAGTTCTTC.

Note on this clonotype: One end of the junction is discordant with germline, which a read error may explain. The rearrangement uses TRBV5-4 and TRBJ2-7; a possible D gene is TRBD2 (5 bases). CDR1 SGHNT and CDR2 YYREEE come from the germline V gene (reference sequence). This CDR3 spans 15 amino acids. The CDR3 spells CASSSMAGLSFEQYF. Here the CDR3 DNA reads TGTGCCAGCAGCAGCATGGCGGGCCTCTCCTTCGAGCAGTACTTC.